This T cell receptor (beta chain) was obtained from a study of CD8+ T cells in alopecia areata listed by TCRdb under 2018. In terms of the full investigation: Treated patients were enrolled in an open-label pilot trial of oral tofacitinib, 5 to 10 mg twice daily, for moderate-to-severe alopecia areata. Tofacitinib was given for 6 to 18 months, followed by 6 months of follow-up off drug to assess delayed response and recurrence. Disease severity in treated patients was measured with the SALT score, which quantifies the percentage of affected scalp surface area. High-throughput TCRbeta sequencing was used to examine T cell clonal expansion in alopecia areata in both the C3H/HeJ mouse model and human patients. Scalp tissue and sorted CD4+ and CD8+ peripheral blood T cells from patchy and totalis/universalis alopecia areata patients and from healthy controls were covered by human TCRbeta sequencing. Biopsies were taken from tofacitinib-treated patients at baseline and at 4 and 24 weeks of treatment, and a later scalp biopsy was taken in several of the tofacitinib-treated patients. Clonality in the scalp was compared among normal scalp (n=4), patchy alopecia areata scalp (n=8), and alopecia totalis/universalis scalp (n=8). The RNA source kit depended on sample type: the PAXgene miRNA kit for fixed scalp, the miRNeasy kit for PBMCs, and the RNeasy kit for mouse skin. TCRbeta CDR3 regions were amplified by immunoSEQ multiplex PCR with 35 Vbeta forward and 13 Jbeta reverse primers.

Per the publication, the time point label means: around 29 days on oral tofacitinib. The sample's treatment or condition label is to be understood as: oral pan-JAK inhibitor, 5-10 mg twice daily. Lesional scalp punch biopsies and peripheral blood were collected from alopecia areata patients. PBMCs were isolated by density centrifugation and stained for CD3, CD4 and CD8, after which CD4+ and CD8+ T cells were sorted on a FACSAria. This clone has just a few counts. No antigen is known for it. Qualities for individual bases were not recorded, and no much larger clone is one base off. The library was built by means of the immunoSEQ multiplex PCR assay. RNA was extracted from all samples and reverse transcribed into cDNA, which served as template for TCR sequencing. First-strand cDNA was synthesized with SuperScript III using a 2:1 mix of oligo-dT and random hexamers. A synthetic immune receptor repertoire was used to assess amplification bias, and residual bias was removed computationally. The authors processed their data as follows. Raw reads were preprocessed for error removal, and CDR3 was defined according to IMGT conventions as running from the conserved cysteine to phenylalanine. Clonality was computed by normalizing Shannon entropy by log2 of the number of productive unique TCRs and subtracting the result from 1. Whether each scalp clone was CD4 or CD8 was inferred by checking scalp TCRbeta sequences against the CD4 and CD8 repertoires from sorted blood. Not all clones reach the TCRdb copy of this immuneACCESS table, which keeps in-frame sequences only. Checked studies attribute under half of the gap to unresolved V genes and leave the rest unexplained. That table supplies the V and J calls and clone size; D and trimming were determined from the DNA. In this sample the table shows about 42,000 clones, approximately 65% of which occur a single time. The ten largest clones represent about a fifth of the sample.

Paper-wide results and their limitations: Higher clonality and more expanded CD8+ clones were observed in lesional scalp than in normal scalp, particularly in alopecia totalis/universalis, a finding suggestive of antigenic drive. The treated cohort was small, with a single nonresponder, so links between baseline CD8+ expansion and response need larger studies. Tofacitinib significantly lowered scalp clonality and the number of expanded CD8+ clones among the top 100 scalp clones. Many expanded lesional clones persisted in scalp and blood during tofacitinib treatment, which may partly explain relapse after stopping treatment. Shared TCR sequences between patients were less evident than in mice, which may be partly attributable to HLA diversity in the patient population. Resident alphabeta T cells in normal human skin are also sequenced, complicating scalp TCR repertoire analysis, unlike mouse skin dominated by gammadelta T cells.

The junction shows trimming of 3 bases on V and 4 bases on J, and the gene matches do not reach 5 bases of it. As encoded in the germline V gene (reference sequence), CDR1 is GTSNPN while CDR2 is SVGIG. Counted from cysteine to phenylalanine, this CDR3 has 13 amino acids. Of the read, only the CDR3 DNA is kept; its 39 bases are in frame from base 1. The clonotype originates from a human donor with alopecia areata. The sample consisted of CD8+ T cells sorted from blood, taken at week 4, from a patient treated with tofacitinib. The receptor chain draws on TRBV30 and TRBJ2-7; 8 middle bases align to TRBD1. The CDR3 protein sequence reads: CAWSGQGTYEQYF. The DNA reads TGTGCCTGGAGCGGACAGGGAACGTACGAGCAGTACTTC.